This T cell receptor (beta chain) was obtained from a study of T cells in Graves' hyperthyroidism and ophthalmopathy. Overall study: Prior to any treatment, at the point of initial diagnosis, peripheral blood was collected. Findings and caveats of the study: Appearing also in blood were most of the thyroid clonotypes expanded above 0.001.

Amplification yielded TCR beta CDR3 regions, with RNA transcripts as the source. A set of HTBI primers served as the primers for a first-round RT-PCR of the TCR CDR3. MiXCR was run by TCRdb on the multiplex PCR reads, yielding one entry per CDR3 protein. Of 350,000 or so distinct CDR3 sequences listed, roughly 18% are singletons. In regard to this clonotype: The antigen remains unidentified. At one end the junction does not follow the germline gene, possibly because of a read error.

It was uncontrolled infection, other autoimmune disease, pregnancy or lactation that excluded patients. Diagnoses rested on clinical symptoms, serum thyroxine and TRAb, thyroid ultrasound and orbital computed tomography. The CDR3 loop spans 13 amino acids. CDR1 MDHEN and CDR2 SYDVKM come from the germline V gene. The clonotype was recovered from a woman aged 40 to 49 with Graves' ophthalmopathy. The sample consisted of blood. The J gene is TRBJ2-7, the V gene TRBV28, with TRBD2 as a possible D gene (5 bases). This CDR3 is CAGRRVSPDEQYF. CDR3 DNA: TGTGCCGGCAGGCGGGTCTCCCCCGACGAGCAGTACTTC.